Following are 9 T cell receptor beta chains from one sample sequenced in a study of early T cells in non-severe SARS-CoV-2 infection. TCRdb re-called the 5' RACE reads with MiXCR, one entry per CDR3 protein. The profile covers about 29,000 distinct CDR3 sequences, with 5.5% to 6.5% appearing a single time and around 5.4% taken by the ten largest. The sequencing input was whole blood. These receptors all stem from an adult who was a healthcare worker with PCR-confirmed SARS-CoV-2 infection or an uninfected control (not recorded which).

This clonotype occurred many times. This chain joins TRBV27 and TRBJ2-1; TRBD2 aligns across 10 bases. Germline values: CDR1 MNHEY, CDR2 SMNVEV (reference sequence). CDR3 length: 15 residues. The V and J ends lost 7 bases and 7 bases, in that order; junction bases with no gene match: 10. The CDR3 nucleotides read TGTGCCAGCATGGGGCCAGCGGGGGGGCGTAATGAGCAGTTCTTC. Its translation: CASMGPAGGRNEQFF.

V is TRBV29-1 and J is TRBJ2-1; 14 nucleotides line up with TRBD2. Trimming took 4 bases from V and 8 from J; bases not matched to a gene: 13. From germline, CDR1 is SQVTM and CDR2 ANQGSEA. CDR3 size: 17 residues. CDR3 region: CSVVPRLAGGLGHEQFF. The CDR3 DNA is TGCAGCGTTGTCCCTCGACTAGCGGGGGGGCTGGGGCATGAGCAGTTCTTC.

At least ten counts were recorded for this clonotype. The V gene is TRBV25-1, the J gene TRBJ2-2; no clear D. The germline CDR1 and CDR2 sequences are MGHDK and SYGVNS. The CDR3 is 13 amino acids. The ends were cut back, 5 bases at V and 8 bases at J, with 12 bases in the middle. The chain's CDR3 is CASSSGEVGELFF. The CDR3 nucleotides are TGTGCCAGCAGTTCTGGGGAAGTAGGGGAGCTGTTTTTT.

In its sample, this clonotype ranks as medium-sized. V is TRBV18 and J is TRBJ1-1; a weak D match, TRBD1 (5 bases). The V end was cut by 0 bases, the J end by 2 bases, with 25 bases between. CDR1 and CDR2 (germline): KGHSH, LQKENI. This CDR3 comprises 20 residues. CDR3 coding DNA: TGTGCCAGCTCACCACCTGGGCCAAACAGACAGCTACCCGTCAACACTGAAGCTTTCTTT. Protein: CASSPPGPNRQLPVNTEAFF. Supplemented by reference TRBV18 and TRBJ1-1, the full variable domain reads NAGVMQNPRHLVRRRGQEARLRCSPMKGHSHVYWYRQLPEEGLKFMVYLQKENIIDESGMPKERFSAEFPKEGPSILRIQQVVRGDSAAYFCASSPPGPNRQLPVNTEAFFGQGTRLTVV.

At least ten counts were recorded for this clonotype. The gene calls are TRBV14 and TRBJ1-1, with D possibly being TRBD1 (5 bases). Germline-derived CDR1 and CDR2 are SGHDN and FVKESK. This CDR3 has 14 residues. Trimming shortened V by 1 base and J by 5 bases, and 11 bases separated the two germline ends. The CDR3 sequence: CASSQGARGTEAFF. The CDR3, as DNA: TGTGCCAGCAGCCAAGGAGCCCGGGGGACTGAAGCTTTCTTT.

This clonotype was seen ten or more times. The V and J genes are TRBV4-3 and TRBJ2-1; 9 bases map to TRBD2. The germline CDR1 and CDR2 sequences are LGHNA and YSLEER. V lost 4 bases and J lost 0; bases outside the gene matches: 10. This CDR3 contains 18 residues. The CDR3 bases are TGCGCCAGCAGCCGAGCCTCTAGCGGGGTGAGCTCCTACAATGAGCAGTTCTTC. Protein: CASSRASSGVSSYNEQFF.

This clonotype has a count of ten or more. The genes are TRBV6-6 and TRBJ2-3; 13 nucleotides match TRBD2. This CDR3 comprises 15 residues. V dropped 4 bases and J dropped 4; count of bases not matched to a gene: 2. CDR1 is MNHNY and CDR2 is SVGAGI in the germline V gene (reference sequence). This CDR3 reads CASSFTSGRADTQYF. CDR3 bases: TGTGCCAGCAGTTTCACTAGCGGGAGGGCAGATACGCAGTATTTT.

This clonotype was counted at least ten times. The chain employs TRBV15 and TRBJ1-2; D uncertain. The CDR3 runs to 13 residues. Per the germline V gene, CDR1 is LNHNV and CDR2 is YYDKDF (reference sequence). Trimming stripped 0 bases from V and 5 bases from J, with 7 bases between. The CDR3 region has the DNA TGTGCCACCAGCAGAGACAGGTTATATGGCTACACCTTC. It specifies CATSRDRLYGYTF.

There are many counts of this clonotype. V usage is TRBV12-3 or TRBV12-4 and J usage is TRBJ1-1, with D tentatively TRBD1 (6 bases). The CDR3 runs to 15 residues. V shed 2 bases and J shed 2 bases, with 12 bases lying between them. The CDR3 sequence is CASSLRGGLNTEAFF. CDR3 DNA: TGTGCCAGCAGTTTAAGGGGGGGCCTCAACACTGAAGCTTTCTTT.